What follows are 15 T cell receptor beta chains derived from one specimen sequenced in a study of early T cells in non-severe SARS-CoV-2 infection. A single record per CDR3 protein comes from TCRdb applying MiXCR to the 5' RACE reads. The sample yields about 87,000 distinct CDR3 sequences, 14% seen once. The sample was whole blood. These receptor sequences come from an adult who was a healthcare worker with PCR-confirmed SARS-CoV-2 infection or an uninfected control (not recorded which).

This clonotype was counted between two and nine times. DNA for the CDR3: TGTGCCAGCAGCTTAGGACAGGGGGGATACTACGAGCAGTACTTC. This encodes CASSLGQGGYYEQYF. The rearrangement links TRBV7-2 to TRBJ2-7; 9 bases align to TRBD1. With V trimmed by 1 base and J by 3 bases, 4 bases remained unmatched. The germline V gene has CDR1 SGHTA and CDR2 FQGNSA. This CDR3 has 15 amino acids.

This clonotype was counted a few times. The genes are TRBV6-5 and TRBJ1-4; 8 nucleotides match TRBD1. The germline V gene has CDR1 MNHEY and CDR2 SVGAGI. The junction had 5 bases not matched to a gene; V was cut back by 0 bases and J by 5 bases. The CDR3 length is 16 residues. This CDR3 is CASSYSWSGGNEKLFF. The CDR3, as DNA: TGTGCCAGCAGTTACTCGTGGTCAGGGGGCAATGAAAAACTGTTTTTT.

The genes are TRBV24-1 and TRBJ2-1; D gene ambiguous. Trimming cost V 9 bases and J 8 bases, with 16 bases left between them. CDR1 is KGHDR and CDR2 is SFDVKD in the germline V gene. The CDR3 has 13 amino acids. The CDR3 sequence is CATSSPIGDEQFF. The DNA for the CDR3 is TGTGCCACCTCGAGTCCAATTGGGGATGAGCAGTTCTTC.

The chain couples TRBV11-2 to TRBJ1-2; D unresolved. Looked up from germline, CDR1 is SGHAT and CDR2 is FQNNGV. The length of the CDR3 is 15 residues. Between the trimmed V and J ends, which lost 0 bases and 4 bases, there was a span of 12 bases. The CDR3 DNA follows: TGTGCCAGCAGCTTAGATAGGGCAGGTCCCTATGGCTACACCTTC. This translates into CASSLDRAGPYGYTF.

The chain employs TRBV29-1 and TRBJ2-1; 8 bases fit TRBD1. The CDR3 consists of 15 residues. V trimming: 4 bases; J trimming: 4 bases; junction bases outside the gene matches: 9. Germline assignment: CDR1 SQVTM and CDR2 ANQGSEA. DNA for the CDR3: TGCAGCGTTGGAGACAGGGGCTTGGAGTACAATGAGCAGTTCTTC. Protein: CSVGDRGLEYNEQFF.

The rearrangement uses TRBV15 and TRBJ2-7, with unresolved D. Trimming shortened V by 4 bases and J by 3 bases, and 4 bases separated the two germline ends. CDR1 is LNHNV, CDR2 YYDKDF, per germline (reference sequence). The CDR3 has 11 residues. The CDR3 DNA follows: TGTGCCACCAGCACGCACTACGAGCAGTACTTC. Its translation: CATSTHYEQYF.

Only a few counts were recorded for this clonotype. J is TRBJ2-4 and V is TRBV12-3 or TRBV12-4; D not resolved. The CDR3 covers 14 residues. V lost 6 bases, J lost 1 base, and 10 bases lay in between. CDR3 protein: CASSPDGAKNIQYF. In DNA, the CDR3 is TGTGCCAGCAGCCCGGACGGGGCCAAAAACATTCAGTACTTC.

The chain links TRBV5-5 to TRBJ2-7, with D perhaps matching TRBD1 or TRBD2 (5 bases each). With 4 bases removed from V and 6 bases from J, the gap between germline ends came to 20 bases. The CDR3 extends over 15 amino acids. CDR1 and CDR2 (germline): SGHKS, YYEKEE (reference sequence). The CDR3 region is CASSVTGTGPTEQYF. The CDR3 nucleotides are TGTGCCAGCAGCGTCACCGGGACGGGGCCTACCGAGCAGTACTTC.

This clonotype was observed at least ten times. The chain joins TRBV24-1 to TRBJ2-1; 7 bases map to TRBD1. This CDR3 contains 13 residues. The germline gives CDR1 KGHDR, CDR2 SFDVKD. The V gene end was trimmed by 8 bases and the J gene end by 5 bases; junction bases not matched to a gene: 5. This chain's CDR3 is CATTGTANNEQFF. The CDR3 DNA sequence: TGTGCCACCACTGGGACAGCCAACAATGAGCAGTTCTTC.

The rearrangement joins TRBV4-3 to TRBJ1-1; no firm D call. CDR1 is LGHNA and CDR2 is YSLEER in the germline V gene. The CDR3 has 15 residues. V was trimmed by 6 bases and J by 4 bases, leaving 18 bases between them. The CDR3 reads CASSPLYTGGTEAFF. CDR3 coding DNA: TGCGCCAGCAGTCCTCTATATACCGGTGGCACTGAAGCTTTCTTT.

V gene TRBV15 combines with J gene TRBJ2-7, with TRBD2 matching over 13 bases. CDR3 length: 18 amino acids. Germline loops: CDR1 LNHNV, CDR2 YYDKDF (reference sequence). J gave up 3 bases and V 0 bases, and 8 bases lay outside the gene matches. Here the CDR3 reads CATSRDWTSGGDGYEQYF. The CDR3 DNA is TGTGCCACCAGCAGAGACTGGACTAGCGGGGGTGATGGCTACGAGCAGTACTTC.

The chain joins TRBV7-3 to TRBJ2-2; 7 bases align to TRBD2. CDR1 is SGHTA, CDR2 FQGTGA, per germline. Trimming at V came to 5 bases and at J to 7 bases, leaving 13 bases not matched to a gene. This CDR3 is built from 16 residues. CDR3 sequence: CASSLYQRGASGELFF. DNA of the CDR3: TGTGCCAGCAGCCTCTACCAGCGGGGAGCGAGCGGGGAGCTGTTTTTT.

The rearrangement links TRBV30 to TRBJ1-2; 7 nucleotides agree with TRBD1. This CDR3 is built from 13 residues. Germline V gene data show CDR1 as GTSNPN and CDR2 as SVGIG (reference sequence). V shed 3 bases, J shed 5 bases, and the junction held 6 bases outside the gene matches. CDR3 nucleotide sequence: TGTGCCTGGAGCCCGGGACAGCGATATGGCTACACCTTC. Translation gives CAWSPGQRYGYTF.

The sample holds many counts of this clonotype. CDR3 sequence (DNA): TGTGCCAGCAGCTTAGTAATCGGGCGGAGGACGACTAACTATGGCTACACCTTC. It translates to CASSLVIGRRTTNYGYTF. The V call is TRBV11-2, the J call TRBJ1-2, with D uncertain. Germline V gives CDR1 SGHAT, CDR2 FQNNGV. CDR3 length: 18 residues. V lost 1 base and J lost 0, with 18 bases in between.

This clonotype was observed many times. The rearrangement uses TRBV20-1 and TRBJ1-6; 7 bases align to TRBD1. The germline gives CDR1 DFQATT, CDR2 SNEGSKA (reference sequence). J was trimmed by 0 bases and V by 5 bases; bases with no gene match: 4. This CDR3 is 15 amino acids long. CDR3 in amino acids: CSAYRGSSYNSPLHF. The CDR3 nucleotides read TGCAGTGCTTACAGGGGCAGCTCCTATAATTCACCCCTCCACTTT.